This T cell receptor (beta chain) stems from a study of blood T cell repertoires in COVID-19. As for the study in general: The United States, Italy and Spain provided the acute and convalescent COVID-19 samples. The analysed material was cDNA or gDNA that came from T cells, B-cell-depleted T cells, or PBMCs.

Study processing details: Quantification of nucleated cells was approximated via reference gene primer amplification. The data were produced by immunoSEQ multiplex PCR, yet TCRdb's version contains in-frame clones alone and is incomplete. The DNA was the basis for D and trimming; V, J and clone size are from that table. This sample has roughly 250,000 clones, with 84% found just once. The germline CDR1 and CDR2 sequences are SEHNR and FQNEAQ (reference sequence). The germline V and J ends were trimmed by 1 base and 5 bases, with 12 bases remaining between them. The CDR3 totals 16 residues. The V gene is TRBV7-9, the J gene TRBJ1-6; tentatively, D is TRBD1 (6 bases). The TCR sequence derives from a man aged 50 to 59 with acute or convalescent COVID-19. Source material: peripheral blood. The CDR3 DNA reads TGTGCCAGCAGCTTAGGCCCAGACAGGAATAATTCACCCCTCCACTTT. Protein product: CASSLGPDRNNSPLHF.